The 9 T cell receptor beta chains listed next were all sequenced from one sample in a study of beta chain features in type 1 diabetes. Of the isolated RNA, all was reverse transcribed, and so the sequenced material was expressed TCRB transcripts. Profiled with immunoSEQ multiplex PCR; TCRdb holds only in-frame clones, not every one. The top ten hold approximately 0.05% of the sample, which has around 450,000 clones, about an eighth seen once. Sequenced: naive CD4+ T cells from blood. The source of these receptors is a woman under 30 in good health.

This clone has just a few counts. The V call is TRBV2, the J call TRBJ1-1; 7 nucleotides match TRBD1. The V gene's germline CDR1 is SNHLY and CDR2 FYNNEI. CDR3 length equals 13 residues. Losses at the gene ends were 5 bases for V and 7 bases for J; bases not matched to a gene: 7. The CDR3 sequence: CASSLTGALEAFF. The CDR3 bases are TGTGCCAGCAGTCTAACAGGGGCCCTTGAAGCTTTCTTT.

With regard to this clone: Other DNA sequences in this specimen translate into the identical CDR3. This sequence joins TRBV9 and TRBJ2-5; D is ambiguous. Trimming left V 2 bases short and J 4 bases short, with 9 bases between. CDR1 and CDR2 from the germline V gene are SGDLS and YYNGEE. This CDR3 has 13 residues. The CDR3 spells CASSVSGSETQYF. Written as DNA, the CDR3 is TGTGCCAGCAGCGTGAGTGGTTCAGAGACCCAGTACTTC.

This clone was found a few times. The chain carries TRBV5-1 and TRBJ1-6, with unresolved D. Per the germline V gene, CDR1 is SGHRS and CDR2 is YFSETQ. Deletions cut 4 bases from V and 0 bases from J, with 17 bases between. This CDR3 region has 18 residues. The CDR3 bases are TGCGCCAGCAGCGGGAATTGGGAGCCGAGCTCCTATAATTCACCCCTCCACTTT. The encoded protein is CASSGNWEPSSYNSPLHF.

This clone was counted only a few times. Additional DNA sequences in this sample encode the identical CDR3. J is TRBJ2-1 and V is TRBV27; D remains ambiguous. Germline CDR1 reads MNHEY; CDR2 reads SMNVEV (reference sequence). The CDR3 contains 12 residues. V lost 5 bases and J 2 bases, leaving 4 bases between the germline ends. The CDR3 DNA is TGTGCCAGCAGTAGGACCTACAATGAGCAGTTCTTC. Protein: CASSRTYNEQFF.

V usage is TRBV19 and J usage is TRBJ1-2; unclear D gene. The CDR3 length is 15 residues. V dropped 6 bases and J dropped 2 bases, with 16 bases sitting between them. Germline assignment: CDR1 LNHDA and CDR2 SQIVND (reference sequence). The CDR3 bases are TGTGCCAGTAGCCTAAGGTCGGCTACCAACTATGGCTACACCTTC. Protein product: CASSLRSATNYGYTF. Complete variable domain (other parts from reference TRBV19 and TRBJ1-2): DGGITQSPKYLFRKEGQNVTLSCEQNLNHDAMYWYRQDPGQGLRLIYYSQIVNDFQKGDIAEGYSVSREKKESFPLTVTSAQKNPTAFYLCASSLRSATNYGYTFGSGTRLTVV.

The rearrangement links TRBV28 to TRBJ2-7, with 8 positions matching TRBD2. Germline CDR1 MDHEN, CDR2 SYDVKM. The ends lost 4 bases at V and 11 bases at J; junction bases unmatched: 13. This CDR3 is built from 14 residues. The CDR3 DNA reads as TGTGCCAGCAGTTCCGTTATGGACCGGGAGGGAAAGTACGTC. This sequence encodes CASSSVMDREGKYV.

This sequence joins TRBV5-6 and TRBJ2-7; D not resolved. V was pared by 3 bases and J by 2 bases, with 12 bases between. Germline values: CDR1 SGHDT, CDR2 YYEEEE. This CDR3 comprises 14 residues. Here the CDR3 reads CASSWASTAYEQYF. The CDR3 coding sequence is TGTGCCAGCAGCTGGGCATCCACAGCCTACGAGCAGTACTTC.

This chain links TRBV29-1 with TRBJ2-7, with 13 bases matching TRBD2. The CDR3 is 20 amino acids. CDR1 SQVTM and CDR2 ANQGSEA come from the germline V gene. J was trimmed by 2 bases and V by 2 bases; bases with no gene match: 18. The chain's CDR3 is CSVERVSTSGRAYGAYEQYF. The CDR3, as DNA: TGCAGCGTTGAAAGGGTCAGTACTAGCGGGAGGGCCTATGGGGCCTACGAGCAGTACTTC.

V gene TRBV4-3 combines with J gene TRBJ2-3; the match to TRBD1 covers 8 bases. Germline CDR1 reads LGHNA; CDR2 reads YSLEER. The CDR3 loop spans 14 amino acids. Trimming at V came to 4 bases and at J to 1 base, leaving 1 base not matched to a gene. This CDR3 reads CASSPGQGTDTQYF. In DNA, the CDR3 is TGCGCCAGCAGCCCGGGACAGGGCACAGATACGCAGTATTTT.